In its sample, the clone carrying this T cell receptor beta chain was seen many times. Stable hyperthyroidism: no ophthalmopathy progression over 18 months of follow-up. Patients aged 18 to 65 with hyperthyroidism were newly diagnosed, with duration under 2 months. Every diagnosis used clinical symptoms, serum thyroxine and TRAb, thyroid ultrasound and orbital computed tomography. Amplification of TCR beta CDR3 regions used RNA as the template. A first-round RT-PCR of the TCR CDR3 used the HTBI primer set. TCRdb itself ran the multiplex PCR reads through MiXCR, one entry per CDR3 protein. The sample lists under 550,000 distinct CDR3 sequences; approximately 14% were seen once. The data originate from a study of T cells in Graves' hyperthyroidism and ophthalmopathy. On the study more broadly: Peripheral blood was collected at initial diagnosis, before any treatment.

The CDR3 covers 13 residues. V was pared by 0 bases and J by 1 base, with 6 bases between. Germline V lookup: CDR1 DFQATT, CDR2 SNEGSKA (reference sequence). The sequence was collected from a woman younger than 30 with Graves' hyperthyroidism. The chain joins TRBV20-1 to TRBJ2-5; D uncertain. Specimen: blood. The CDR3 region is CSARDWTQETQYF. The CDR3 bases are TGCAGTGCTAGAGACTGGACCCAAGAGACCCAGTACTTC.